Each of the 18 T cell receptor beta chains below was sequenced from the same sample in a study of blood T cell repertoires in COVID-19. Data came from immunoSEQ multiplex PCR; TCRdb stores just in-frame clones and leaves some out. The data hold approximately 200,000 clones, with roughly 83% observed a single time. What was sequenced was peripheral blood. The receptors were sampled from a woman aged 40 to 49 with COVID-19, enrolled during active disease.

The gene calls are TRBV5-1 and TRBJ2-5, with 11 bases fitting TRBD2. Germline CDR1 and CDR2: SGHRS and YFSETQ. The V segment lost 2 bases and the J segment 2 bases; nucleotides outside the gene matches: 2. The length of the CDR3 is 15 residues. CDR3: CASSFGTSGQETQYF. CDR3 bases: TGCGCCAGCAGCTTTGGGACTAGCGGACAAGAGACCCAGTACTTC. Full variable domain (remainder filled in from reference TRBV5-1 and TRBJ2-5): KAGVTQTPRYLIKTRGQQVTLSCSPISGHRSVSWYQQTPGQGLQFLFEYFSETQRNKGNFPGRFSGRQFSNSRSEMNVSTLELGDSALYLCASSFGTSGQETQYFGPGTRLLVL.

The chain joins TRBV5-1 to TRBJ2-1; TRBD1 agrees at 9 bases. This CDR3 spans 16 amino acids. The trim removed 5 bases at V and 8 bases at J, leaving 14 bases unmatched. Germline V gives CDR1 SGHRS, CDR2 YFSETQ. For the CDR3, the DNA is TGCGCCAGCAGTGTCCTAACAGGGGGCGGCTTTGATGAGCAGTTCTTC. It codes for CASSVLTGGGFDEQFF.

This chain joins TRBV7-8 and TRBJ2-1, with 11 bases aligning to TRBD2. From germline, CDR1 is SGHVS and CDR2 FQNEAQ. Germline trimming cut 5 bases from V and 8 bases from J; bases unmatched to any gene: 8. This CDR3 has 15 amino acids. CDR3 region: CASSPTSGRKYEQFF. The CDR3 DNA follows: TGTGCCAGCAGCCCCACTAGCGGGAGAAAATATGAGCAGTTCTTC.

The rearrangement uses TRBV6-6 and TRBJ2-5, with a weak D call TRBD2 (5 bases). V was pared by 2 bases and J by 3 bases, with 10 bases between. Germline V gene data show CDR1 as MNHNY and CDR2 as SVGAGI (reference sequence). The CDR3 totals 14 residues. CDR3 in amino acids: CASSYPSREETQYF. The DNA of the CDR3 is TGTGCCAGCAGTTACCCATCGAGGGAAGAGACCCAGTACTTC.

The sample holds one count of this clone. The CDR3 DNA follows: TGTGCCAGCAGCCAATCGGGACTAGCGGGGTCAGAGACCCAGTACTTC. Translating gives CASSQSGLAGSETQYF. The chain employs TRBV7-8 and TRBJ2-5, with TRBD2 matching 13 bases. The CDR3 consists of 16 residues. Germline V gene lookup returns CDR1 SGHVS and CDR2 FQNEAQ. Trimming at V came to 5 bases and at J to 4 bases, leaving 7 bases not matched to a gene.

The sample holds one count of this clone. The chain uses TRBV7-2 and TRBJ2-5; D is possibly TRBD1 (5 bases). The V end was cut by 5 bases, the J end by 4 bases, with 17 bases between. CDR3 length: 15 residues. CDR1 is SGHTA and CDR2 is FQGNSA in the germline V gene. CDR3 in amino acids: CASSTQAGKGETQYF. For the CDR3, the DNA is TGTGCCAGCAGCACACAAGCAGGGAAAGGAGAGACCCAGTACTTC.

The chain carries TRBV19 and TRBJ2-2, with D possibly being TRBD2 (7 bases). Looked up from germline, CDR1 is LNHDA and CDR2 is SQIVND (reference sequence). The CDR3 sequence is 15 residues long. V lost 5 bases and J 3 bases, leaving 13 bases between the germline ends. CDR3 DNA: TGTGCCAGTAGTCGCGGGGGCGCTTACACCGGGGAGCTGTTTTTT. This sequence encodes CASSRGGAYTGELFF.

This chain joins TRBV7-2 and TRBJ2-3, with 7 positions matching TRBD2. This CDR3 contains 14 residues. Germline values: CDR1 SGHTA, CDR2 FQGNSA. J was trimmed by 0 bases and V by 8 bases; bases with no gene match: 5. CDR3 DNA: TGTGCCAGCGGGGGGGTTCCGAGCACAGATACGCAGTATTTT. As protein: CASGGVPSTDTQYF. Filled out from reference TRBV7-2 and TRBJ2-3, the complete variable domain reads GAGVSQSPSNKVTEKGKDVELRCDPISGHTALYWYRQSLGQGLEFLIYFQGNSAPDKSGLPSDRFSAERTGGSVSTLTIQRTQQEDSAVYLCASGGVPSTDTQYFGPGTRLTVL.

CDR3 region: CASSGEDGGPSANYGYTF. The DNA of the CDR3 is TGTGCCAGCAGCGGAGAGGACGGAGGCCCCTCTGCTAACTATGGCTACACCTTC. The chain employs TRBV7-3 and TRBJ1-2, with D hard to call. Germline V gene sequence: CDR1 SGHTA, CDR2 FQGTGA. With 5 bases removed from V and 0 bases from J, the gap between germline ends came to 22 bases. The CDR3 loop spans 18 amino acids.

V usage is TRBV27 and J usage is TRBJ1-5; tentatively, D is TRBD1 (6 bases). The ends were cut back, 5 bases at V and 0 bases at J, with 14 bases in the middle. The CDR3 length is 16 residues. The germline V gene has CDR1 MNHEY and CDR2 SMNVEV (reference sequence). The CDR3 is CASSPQGWNSNQPQHF. For the CDR3, the DNA is TGTGCCAGCAGTCCACAGGGATGGAATAGCAATCAGCCCCAGCATTTT.

The chain joins TRBV29-1 to TRBJ1-1; 7 bases are a match to TRBD1. V lost 5 bases, J lost 0 bases, and 12 bases stayed unmatched. This CDR3 has 16 residues. Germline V CDR1 and CDR2: SQVTM, ANQGSEA. CDR3 coding DNA: TGCAGCGTTTCGACAGGGCCGCGCCCCATGAACACTGAAGCTTTCTTT. Translating gives CSVSTGPRPMNTEAFF.

V usage is TRBV5-6 and J usage is TRBJ2-3; tentatively, D is TRBD1 (6 bases). Trimming stripped 1 base from V and 5 bases from J, with 14 bases between. The CDR3 is 15 amino acids. CDR1 and CDR2 from the germline V gene are SGHDT and YYEEEE. Written as DNA, the CDR3 is TGTGCCAGCAGCTTGATAAACAGGGCGGTAGATACGCAGTATTTT. This encodes CASSLINRAVDTQYF.

This chain links TRBV19 with TRBJ2-7, with 8 bases fitting TRBD1. This CDR3 has 15 amino acids. V was pared by 10 bases and J by 1 base, with 12 bases of the junction left unmatched. Germline V CDR1 and CDR2: LNHDA, SQIVND (reference sequence). The CDR3 reads CATHAGTGGSYEQYF. As DNA, the CDR3 is TGTGCCACCCATGCCGGGACAGGAGGTTCCTACGAGCAGTACTTC.

The rearrangement links TRBV7-6 to TRBJ1-2; no definite D call. Trimming cost V 5 bases and J 8 bases, with 6 bases left between them. CDR1 is SGHVS and CDR2 is FNYEAQ in the germline V gene. This CDR3 contains 10 residues. Here the CDR3 DNA reads TGTGCCAGCAGCCTAATGGGCTACACCTTC. Its translation: CASSLMGYTF. The full variable domain, in which reference TRBV7-6 and TRBJ1-2 provide the parts outside the CDR3, is GAGVSQSPRYKVTKRGQDVALRCDPISGHVSLYWYRQALGQGPEFLTYFNYEAQQDKSGLPNDRFSAERPEGSISTLTIQRTEQRDSAMYRCASSLMGYTFGSGTRLTVV.

CDR3 region: CASSQGSPRQPQHF. DNA of the CDR3: TGTGCCAGCAGCCAAGGATCTCCCCGGCAGCCCCAGCATTTT. This chain connects TRBV3-1 (or the pseudogene TRBV3-2) to TRBJ1-5; the D is unclear. Germline V gives CDR1 LGHDT, CDR2 YNNKEL (reference sequence). The germline V and J ends were trimmed by 1 base and 7 bases, with 11 bases remaining between them. The CDR3 length is 14 residues.

This chain joins TRBV5-6 and TRBJ2-3, with D possibly matching TRBD2 (7 bases). CDR1 and CDR2 (germline): SGHDT, YYEEEE. CDR3 length: 14 residues. Trimming left V 7 bases short and J 3 bases short, with 15 bases between. Here the CDR3 reads CASSPGGQTDTQYF. The CDR3 nucleotides read TGTGCCAGCTCTCCGGGGGGACAAACAGATACGCAGTATTTT.

This clone appeared a single time. This chain joins TRBV6-6 and TRBJ1-6; D not certain. Germline CDR1 reads MNHNY; CDR2 reads SVGAGI (reference sequence). V shed 5 bases and J shed 9 bases, with 11 bases lying between them. CDR3 length equals 13 residues. CDR3 region: CASSGGRGSPLHF. In DNA form, the CDR3 reads TGTGCCAGCAGTGGCGGGAGAGGTTCACCCCTCCACTTT.

There are many counts of this clone. The same CDR3 arises from other DNA sequences in this sample as well. The chain links TRBV3-1 (or the pseudogene TRBV3-2) to TRBJ1-2, with D maybe TRBD1 (6 bases). The V gene's germline CDR1 is LGHDT and CDR2 YNNKEL (reference sequence). The CDR3 totals 14 residues. V lost 0 bases and J 7 bases, leaving 12 bases between the germline ends. The CDR3 DNA follows: TGTGCCAGCAGCCAAGAGGGGGGGCTCGGTGGCTACACCTTC. Its translation: CASSQEGGLGGYTF.